A selection of T cell receptor beta chains follows, all from one sample in a study of T cells after yellow fever vaccination. TCRdb analysed the 5' RACE reads with MiXCR anew, one entry per CDR3 protein. This repertoire shows 310,000 or so distinct CDR3 sequences, 3.6% found once; its top ten account for around 24%. The sample consisted of PBMCs, taken on the day of the yellow fever booster vaccination. Receptor source: a man younger than 30 who received the YFV17D yellow fever vaccine. CDR3s include the opening cysteine and the closing phenylalanine or tryptophan. The D gene is left open where the match is weak. Some rows have no size entry. The others give once, few or many, or a class for an expanded clone.

d_call: NA; clone_size: few; j_call: TRBJ1-5; v_call: TRBV18; cdr3_length: 15; cdr3_nt: TGTGCCAGCTCACCAGCAGTCAATAGCAATCAGCCCCAGCATTTT; cdr3_aa: CASSPAVNSNQPQHF
d_call: NA; clone_size: many; j_call: TRBJ2-2; v_call: TRBV11-2; cdr3_length: 13; cdr3_nt: TGTGCCAGCAGATCCGTACTCAGCGGGGAGCTGTTTTTT; cdr3_aa: CASRSVLSGELFF
d_call: NA; clone_size: NA; j_call: TRBJ2-1; v_call: TRBV4-1; cdr3_length: 14; cdr3_nt: TGCGCCAGCAGCCACGGACACCTTGACAATGAGCAGTTCTTC; cdr3_aa: CASSHGHLDNEQFF
d_call: TRBD1; clone_size: few; j_call: TRBJ1-1; v_call: TRBV30; cdr3_length: 12; cdr3_nt: TGTGCCTGGAGTGTACTACAGGGGTTGGCTTTCTTT; cdr3_aa: CAWSVLQGLAFF
d_call: NA; clone_size: many; j_call: TRBJ1-2; v_call: TRBV6-5; cdr3_length: 13; cdr3_nt: TGTGCCAGCACCTCCGGTCAGAACTATGGCTACACCTTC; cdr3_aa: CASTSGQNYGYTF
d_call: NA; clone_size: many; j_call: TRBJ2-3; v_call: TRBV20-1; cdr3_length: 11; cdr3_nt: TGCAGTGCCCCGACTAGGGATACGCAGTATTTT; cdr3_aa: CSAPTRDTQYF
d_call: NA; clone_size: many; j_call: TRBJ1-2; v_call: TRBV7-2; cdr3_length: 14; cdr3_nt: TGTGCCAGCAGCTTCCCGACAGGAGCGAATGGCTACACCTTC; cdr3_aa: CASSFPTGANGYTF
d_call: TRBD1; clone_size: many; j_call: TRBJ1-5; v_call: TRBV12-3/TRBV12-4; cdr3_length: 14; cdr3_nt: TGTGCCAGCAGTTGGACAGGGGTCAATCAGCCCCAGCATTTT; cdr3_aa: CASSWTGVNQPQHF
d_call: NA; clone_size: many; j_call: TRBJ2-3; v_call: TRBV12-3/TRBV12-4; cdr3_length: 16; cdr3_nt: TGTGCCAGCAGTCCTTGGACCATTCCCGGGGCAGATACGCAGTATTTT; cdr3_aa: CASSPWTIPGADTQYF
d_call: NA; clone_size: NA; j_call: TRBJ2-7; v_call: TRBV2; cdr3_length: 14; cdr3_nt: TGTGCCAGCACAGGGCTCCCGGATGAATACGAGCAGTACTTC; cdr3_aa: CASTGLPDEYEQYF
d_call: TRBD1; clone_size: few; j_call: TRBJ2-3; v_call: TRBV20-1; cdr3_length: 14; cdr3_nt: TGCAGTGCCCTCGGACAGGGAGGTACAGATACGCAGTATTTT; cdr3_aa: CSALGQGGTDTQYF
d_call: NA; clone_size: NA; j_call: TRBJ2-4; v_call: TRBV4-1; cdr3_length: 15; cdr3_nt: TGCGCCAGCAGCCCGGGGATTCGAGAAAAAAACATTCAGTACTTC; cdr3_aa: CASSPGIREKNIQYF
d_call: TRBD2; clone_size: many; j_call: TRBJ2-5; v_call: TRBV4-2; cdr3_length: 20; cdr3_nt: TGTGCCAGCAGCCAAGTCTCCTCGGGACTAGCGGGGGGTATCCAAGAGACCCAGTACTTC; cdr3_aa: CASSQVSSGLAGGIQETQYF
d_call: NA; clone_size: NA; j_call: TRBJ1-5; v_call: TRBV5-5; cdr3_length: 15; cdr3_nt: TGTGCCAGCAGCTTTGAGGGTAGACGGAATCAGCCCCAGCATTTT; cdr3_aa: CASSFEGRRNQPQHF
d_call: NA; clone_size: few; j_call: TRBJ1-5; v_call: TRBV12-3/TRBV12-4; cdr3_length: 14; cdr3_nt: TGTGCCAGCAGTTTTTGGGGCAGCAATCAGCCCCAGCATTTT; cdr3_aa: CASSFWGSNQPQHF
d_call: TRBD1; clone_size: NA; j_call: TRBJ2-7; v_call: TRBV11-2; cdr3_length: 16; cdr3_nt: TGTGCCAGCAGCCCCGAGGGGGGACAGGTCACCTACGAGCAGTACTTC; cdr3_aa: CASSPEGGQVTYEQYF
d_call: TRBD1; clone_size: many; j_call: TRBJ2-2; v_call: TRBV4-3; cdr3_length: 13; cdr3_nt: TGCGCTTACAGGGGGCTGGGGACCGGGGAGCTGTTTTTT; cdr3_aa: CAYRGLGTGELFF
d_call: NA; clone_size: many; j_call: TRBJ1-1; v_call: TRBV7-2; cdr3_length: 13; cdr3_nt: TGTGCCAGCAGCTTAAGTGACGGTGCTGAAGCTTTCTTT; cdr3_aa: CASSLSDGAEAFF
d_call: NA; clone_size: many; j_call: TRBJ2-4; v_call: TRBV20-1; cdr3_length: 13; cdr3_nt: TGCAGTGCTGAACAGGAGAACTCAAACATTCAGTACTTC; cdr3_aa: CSAEQENSNIQYF
d_call: TRBD1; clone_size: NA; j_call: TRBJ2-6; v_call: TRBV24-1; cdr3_length: 18; cdr3_nt: TGTGCCACCAGTGATGGCCCCTTCAGGGGGCGCGGGGCCAACGTCCTGACTTTC; cdr3_aa: CATSDGPFRGRGANVLTF
d_call: TRBD1; clone_size: many; j_call: TRBJ2-3; v_call: TRBV9; cdr3_length: 15; cdr3_nt: TGTGCCAGCAGCGTGGGGACAGGGGGAACAGATACGCAGTATTTT; cdr3_aa: CASSVGTGGTDTQYF
d_call: NA; clone_size: many; j_call: TRBJ2-4; v_call: TRBV7-9; cdr3_length: 12; cdr3_nt: TGTGCCAGCAGCTTAGAAGACTCTCCCGAGTACTTC; cdr3_aa: CASSLEDSPEYF
d_call: NA; clone_size: NA; j_call: TRBJ1-5; v_call: TRBV7-8; cdr3_length: 15; cdr3_nt: TGTGCCAGCAGCCCAAATGGGGTCACGGGGCAGCCCCAGCATTTT; cdr3_aa: CASSPNGVTGQPQHF